These 20 T cell receptor beta chains were all obtained from the same sample, sequenced in a study of blood T cell repertoires in COVID-19. Produced via immunoSEQ multiplex PCR; TCRdb's table is partial and in-frame only. Found here are about 180,000 clones, 65% to 90% of them singletons; the top ten hold around 9%. Sequenced material: peripheral blood. These receptors all come from a man aged 50-60 years with active or convalescent COVID-19.

V gene TRBV3-1 (or the pseudogene TRBV3-2) combines with J gene TRBJ1-2; TRBD1 aligns across 9 bases. CDR1 LGHDT and CDR2 YNNKEL come from the germline V gene (reference sequence). The V segment lost 4 bases and the J segment 5 bases; nucleotides outside the gene matches: 5. This CDR3 is built from 14 residues. The CDR3 coding sequence is TGTGCCAGCAGCCCCCGGACAGGGGCGTATGGCTACACCTTC. This translates into CASSPRTGAYGYTF.

V usage is TRBV29-1 and J usage is TRBJ2-3, with 8 bases matching TRBD1. Germline CDR1 and CDR2: SQVTM and ANQGSEA. Trimming removed 6 bases from V and 4 bases from J; junction bases left unmatched: 3. The CDR3 spans 12 residues. CDR3 DNA: TGCAGCGTACAGGGGGATTCAGATACGCAGTATTTT. As protein: CSVQGDSDTQYF.

The chain joins TRBV19 to TRBJ1-1; 9 positions match TRBD1. Per germline, CDR1 LNHDA and CDR2 SQIVND (reference sequence). With 6 bases clipped from V and 1 base from J, the junction kept 12 bases outside the gene matches. The length of the CDR3 is 17 residues. The CDR3 loop reads CASRGWPGTGKNTEAFF. The CDR3 nucleotides read TGTGCCAGTAGGGGCTGGCCAGGGACAGGGAAGAACACTGAAGCTTTCTTT.

The rearrangement joins TRBV5-4 to TRBJ1-1; TRBD1 matches 7 bases. The germline V gene has CDR1 SGHNT and CDR2 YYREEE (reference sequence). J gave up 4 bases and V 3 bases, and 6 bases lay outside the gene matches. CDR3 size: 14 residues. Here the CDR3 DNA reads TGTGCCAGCAGCTCAGGACAGGTTGTCACTGAAGCTTTCTTT. Translated, it gives CASSSGQVVTEAFF.

V usage is TRBV4-2 and J usage is TRBJ1-3, with D uncertain. Trimming cost V 0 bases and J 8 bases, with 14 bases left between them. In germline, CDR1 is LGHNA, CDR2 YNFKEQ. This CDR3 has 15 amino acids. The CDR3 bases are TGTGCCAGCAGCCAAGATCGACCCGGGAGGGACACCATATATTTT. Residues: CASSQDRPGRDTIYF.

The J gene is TRBJ1-2, the V gene TRBV4-3; the D is unclear. The V end lost 0 bases, the J end lost 4 bases, and 3 bases lay between the germline ends. The CDR3 is 12 amino acids. Germline V lookup: CDR1 LGHNA, CDR2 YSLEER. CDR3 sequence reads: CASSQESYGYTF. CDR3 sequence (DNA): TGCGCCAGCAGCCAAGAGAGCTATGGCTACACCTTC.

This chain joins TRBV6-1 and TRBJ1-5; weak D call: TRBD1 (5 bases). With 3 bases removed from V and 3 bases from J, the gap between germline ends came to 12 bases. Germline assignment: CDR1 MNHNS and CDR2 SASEGT. There are 15 residues in the CDR3. CDR3 nucleotide sequence: TGTGCCAGCAGTGATCGCAGGGCTATCAATCAGCCCCAGCATTTT. It translates to CASSDRRAINQPQHF.

The genes are TRBV19 and TRBJ1-3; 8 positions match TRBD1. With 6 bases clipped from V and 0 bases from J, the junction kept 4 bases outside the gene matches. Germline CDR1 LNHDA, CDR2 SQIVND (reference sequence). The CDR3 length is 15 residues. The CDR3 spells CASRKQGDSGNTIYF. DNA of the CDR3: TGTGCCAGTAGGAAACAGGGGGACTCTGGAAACACCATATATTTT.

The count of this clone is one. The chain has TRBV5-4 and TRBJ1-2, with D perhaps matching TRBD1 (5 bases). Per germline, CDR1 SGHNT and CDR2 YYREEE (reference sequence). V lost 1 base, J lost 7 bases, and 11 bases lay in between. The CDR3 length is 13 residues. The CDR3 coding sequence is TGTGCCAGCAGCTTGATTGGGGGGTTTGGCTACACCTTC. Translation: CASSLIGGFGYTF.

This chain links TRBV11-2 with TRBJ1-1; no reliable D call. V lost 4 bases and J lost 2, with 8 bases in between. CDR1 is SGHAT and CDR2 is FQNNGV in the germline V gene. CDR3 length: 13 residues. CDR3 region: CASSSDYNTEAFF. In DNA form, the CDR3 reads TGTGCCAGCAGCTCAGACTACAACACTGAAGCTTTCTTT.

The chain joins TRBV6-6 to TRBJ1-2; 8 nucleotides match TRBD1. CDR1 and CDR2 (germline): MNHNY, SVGAGI (reference sequence). The CDR3 totals 14 residues. Trimming at V came to 6 bases and at J to 4 bases, leaving 7 bases not matched to a gene. This CDR3 is CASSPRTGSYGYTF. The CDR3 DNA sequence: TGTGCCAGCAGCCCTAGGACAGGGAGCTATGGCTACACCTTC.

This clone was counted a single time. CDR3 DNA sequence: TGTGCCAGCAGCCAAGCTCTGGCGGGAGTTTCCGAGCAGTACTTC. It yields the protein CASSQALAGVSEQYF. The rearrangement uses TRBV3-1 (or the pseudogene TRBV3-2) and TRBJ2-7; 7 bases are a match to TRBD2. The CDR3 sequence is 15 residues long. Germline CDR1 and CDR2: LGHDT and YNNKEL (reference sequence). V lost 1 base to trimming and J lost 6 bases; unmatched junction nucleotides: 9.

The CDR3 DNA reads TGTGCCAGCAGCGGCCCGGGACAGCAAACTTCTAATTCACCCCTCCACTTT. This translates into CASSGPGQQTSNSPLHF. The chain links TRBV21-1 to TRBJ1-6; the table's D call, TRBD1, was not checked against the DNA. TRBV21-1 is reported as a pseudogene. This CDR3 region has 17 residues.

The chain couples TRBV5-4 to TRBJ2-2; tentative D call: TRBD1 (6 bases). V dropped 0 bases and J dropped 3 bases, with 9 bases sitting between them. The CDR3 totals 15 residues. CDR1 is SGHNT and CDR2 is YYREEE in the germline V gene (reference sequence). The DNA of the CDR3 is TGTGCCAGCAGCTTGGCCCGGACAGACACCGGGGAGCTGTTTTTT. This codes for CASSLARTDTGELFF.

The table lists this clone with many counts. The chain recombines TRBV27 with TRBJ1-2, with 10 bases identical to TRBD1. This CDR3 is 15 amino acids long. The V gene end was trimmed by 7 bases and the J gene end by 5 bases; junction bases not matched to a gene: 10. Looked up from germline, CDR1 is MNHEY and CDR2 is SMNVEV (reference sequence). CDR3 sequence (DNA): TGTGCCAGCATGGCTCGGGACAGGGGTCGATATGGCTACACCTTC. Its protein product is CASMARDRGRYGYTF.

The genes are TRBV19 and TRBJ1-1; 9 nucleotides line up with TRBD1. This CDR3 contains 13 residues. Unmatched junction bases numbered 3, after V lost 4 bases and J lost 6 bases. Germline loops: CDR1 LNHDA, CDR2 SQIVND (reference sequence). The CDR3 DNA sequence: TGTGCCAGTAGTAAAGGGGACAGGGCTGAAGCTTTCTTT. This sequence encodes CASSKGDRAEAFF. Filled out from reference TRBV19 and TRBJ1-1, the complete variable domain reads DGGITQSPKYLFRKEGQNVTLSCEQNLNHDAMYWYRQDPGQGLRLIYYSQIVNDFQKGDIAEGYSVSREKKESFPLTVTSAQKNPTAFYLCASSKGDRAEAFFGQGTRLTVV.

V and J are TRBV2 and TRBJ2-7; 7 bases fit TRBD2. Germline assignment: CDR1 SNHLY and CDR2 FYNNEI. The CDR3 contains 13 residues. Losses at the gene ends were 5 bases for V and 5 bases for J; bases not matched to a gene: 6. Here the CDR3 reads CASSWAGAHEQYF. DNA for the CDR3: TGTGCCAGCAGTTGGGCGGGAGCGCACGAGCAGTACTTC.

The genes are TRBV3-1 (or the pseudogene TRBV3-2) and TRBJ2-1; 8 positions match TRBD2. The V gene end was trimmed by 4 bases and the J gene end by 6 bases; junction bases not matched to a gene: 2. The length of the CDR3 is 13 residues. Germline V gene data show CDR1 as LGHDT and CDR2 as YNNKEL (reference sequence). The CDR3 protein is CASSLTSVNEQFF. In DNA, the CDR3 is TGTGCCAGCAGCCTGACTAGCGTCAATGAGCAGTTCTTC.

The chain recombines TRBV28 with TRBJ1-4; the D gene is possibly TRBD1 (6 bases). CDR1 is MDHEN and CDR2 is SYDVKM in the germline V gene. The V end was cut by 7 bases, the J end by 8 bases, with 17 bases between. The CDR3 spans 14 residues. CDR3 DNA: TGTGCCAGCAAAGAAGGGGGAGTAGAAGAAAAACTGTTTTTT. This encodes CASKEGGVEEKLFF.

The rearrangement links TRBV7-2 to TRBJ2-1; 7 nucleotides match TRBD2. CDR3 length: 14 residues. Germline values: CDR1 SGHTA, CDR2 FQGNSA. J lost 9 bases, V lost 1 base, and 6 bases had no gene match. For the CDR3, the DNA is TGTGCCAGCAGCTTAGGCGGGAGTGGAGGTGAGCAGTTCTTC. This sequence encodes CASSLGGSGGEQFF.